The rows below give T cell receptor beta chains drawn from one sample of a study of blood T cells in healthy people across ages. MiXCR was run by TCRdb on the 5' RACE reads, yielding one entry per CDR3 protein. The sample records 1.5 million to 1.8 million distinct CDR3 sequences, approximately 43% being singletons. The material sequenced was blood. The receptors were gathered from a woman aged 18-29 years in good health. The CDR3 runs from the conserved cysteine through the conserved F or W. The D gene is left open where the match is weak. Some rows mark clone size as missing; the rest say once, few, many or name a class of expanded clone.

TGTGCCAGCCTTGGGGGTGGTGAGGAGACCCAGTACTTC,CASLGGGEETQYF,TRBV11-2,NA,NA,TRBJ2-5
TGTGTCAGCAGCAAACAGGGGGACTTGAGCTATGGCTACACCTTC,CVSSKQGDLSYGYTF,TRBV9,NA,TRBD1,TRBJ1-2
TGCGCCAGCAGCCCGGCGGGGCAGTCTCCCTACGAGCAGTACTTC,CASSPAGQSPYEQYF,TRBV4-1,NA,NA,TRBJ2-7
TGCAGTGCTAGACCGACAGGGTTACAAGAGACCCAGTACTTC,CSARPTGLQETQYF,TRBV20-1,NA,TRBD1,TRBJ2-5
TGCAGCTCACACCATCCCGATGTGGGAAGCGGGAGAGTCAATGAGCAGTTCTTC,CSSHHPDVGSGRVNEQFF,TRBV29-1,NA,TRBD2,TRBJ2-1
TGTTCCAGCAGCTTAGATCGTCGAGCTAGAGAACCCCCTCTGGATGAGCAGTTCTTC,CSSSLDRRAREPPLDEQFF,TRBV7-8,NA,NA,TRBJ2-1
TGCGCCAGCAGCTCCGGGACAGGGCTCGAGCAGTACTTC,CASSSGTGLEQYF,TRBV5-1,many,TRBD1,TRBJ2-7
TGCGCCAGCAGCTTGGAGGGACTAGCGGGAGCCAATGAGCAGTTCTTC,CASSLEGLAGANEQFF,TRBV5-1,NA,TRBD2,TRBJ2-1
TGTGCCAGCAGCTTGTTGTCTAGCAAGGATACGCAGTATTTT,CASSLLSSKDTQYF,TRBV5-5,few,NA,TRBJ2-3
TGTGCCAGCAGTCCACGAAGGACTAGCGGGTCCTACACAGATACGCAGTATTTT,CASSPRRTSGSYTDTQYF,TRBV27,NA,TRBD2,TRBJ2-3
TGTGCCAGCAGTTTATCGGGAAGGGAAGGGCACTATGGCTACACCTTC,CASSLSGREGHYGYTF,TRBV27,NA,NA,TRBJ1-2
TGTGCCAGCAGCTTAGTCAACCACAGGGGAGGTAACTATGGCCACACCTTC,CASSLVNHRGGNYGHTF,TRBV7-6,NA,TRBD1,TRBJ1-2
TGCAGCGTTACTCTAGCGGTTATGGTGAACAATGAGCAGTTCTTC,CSVTLAVMVNNEQFF,TRBV29-1,few,TRBD2,TRBJ2-1
TGCAGTGCACCCCAAGCGGGGGGGCCGAGCAATGAGCAGTTCTTC,CSAPQAGGPSNEQFF,TRBV20-1,NA,TRBD2,TRBJ2-1
TGTGCCAGCAGCCGGGGGACAGGGGGCTTGACTGAAGCTTTCTTT,CASSRGTGGLTEAFF,TRBV7-9,NA,TRBD1,TRBJ1-1
TGCAGCGGACTGGGAACATCGGACTCTGGGGCCAACGTCCTGACTTTC,CSGLGTSDSGANVLTF,TRBV29-1,NA,NA,TRBJ2-6
TGTGCCAGCAGCGTAGAGCCAGCCTTCTATGGCTACACCTTC,CASSVEPAFYGYTF,TRBV9,NA,NA,TRBJ1-2
TGCAGTGCTAGAGATCCCCAGGGGGACGGTGAAAAACTGTTTTTT,CSARDPQGDGEKLFF,TRBV20-1,NA,TRBD1,TRBJ1-4
TGTGCCGGCAGCAGGGAGGTTTCCTACAATGAGCAGTACTTC,CAGSREVSYNEQYF,TRBV5-4,NA,NA,TRBJ2-7
TGCGCCAGCAGCCAAGGCCAGCTAGCCAAAAACATTCAGTACTTC,CASSQGQLAKNIQYF,TRBV4-1,few,NA,TRBJ2-4
TGCGCCAGCAGACCTGGTAGCATTTACCAAGAGACCCAGTTCTTC,CASRPGSIYQETQFF,TRBV4-3,NA,NA,TRBJ2-1
TGTGCCAGCAGTTCCCATGTCACTGCGGGAGAGATAGATGAGCAGTTCTTC,CASSSHVTAGEIDEQFF,TRBV28,few,TRBD2,TRBJ2-1
TGTGCCAGCGGTTTCTCGGGGGCCCTGTCCTACGAGCAGTACTTC,CASGFSGALSYEQYF,TRBV27,NA,NA,TRBJ2-7
TGCAGCGTTGTACCTCTAGCGGGGGTCCAAGAGACCCAGTACTTC,CSVVPLAGVQETQYF,TRBV29-1,NA,TRBD2,TRBJ2-5
TGCGCCAGCAGCTTGAACGGTCCCCCTGGAAATGAGCAGTTCTTC,CASSLNGPPGNEQFF,TRBV5-1,NA,NA,TRBJ2-1
TGTGCCAGCAGTGACCCCGGCAGGGAGGGTACAGATACGCAGTATTTT,CASSDPGREGTDTQYF,TRBV2,NA,TRBD2,TRBJ2-3
TGCAGCGTCCAGACAGGTCCTGGAAACACCATATATTTT,CSVQTGPGNTIYF,TRBV29-1,NA,NA,TRBJ1-3
TGTGCCACCAGCTTGATAGCCGGGGAGACCCAGTACTTC,CATSLIAGETQYF,TRBV15,few,NA,TRBJ2-5
TGTGCCATCAGTGAGTCGACTAGCGGGATCACAGATGCGCAGTATTTT,CAISESTSGITDAQYF,TRBV10-3,NA,TRBD2,TRBJ2-3
TGTGCTAGTGGCCCAAACACGAACACTGAAGCTTTCTTT,CASGPNTNTEAFF,TRBV12-5,few,NA,TRBJ1-1
TGCGCCAGCAGCTTGGTCGTGGGAATTGGCACAGATACGCAGTATTTT,CASSLVVGIGTDTQYF,TRBV5-1,few,NA,TRBJ2-3
TGTGCCAGCAGCCAAGATGTATGTGCTGGCGGCGACGAGCAGTACTTC,CASSQDVCAGGDEQYF,TRBV3-1,NA,NA,TRBJ2-7
TGCGCCAGCAGCCAGGAGCGGGGGCGGAACACTGAAGCTTTCTTT,CASSQERGRNTEAFF,TRBV4-3,NA,NA,TRBJ1-1
TGCAGTGCTAGTGACCCAGGGTCCTACGAGCAGTACTTC,CSASDPGSYEQYF,TRBV20-1,NA,NA,TRBJ2-7
TGTGCCAGCAGTTTATCAGGACTAGCGGGAGTCTACAATGAGCAGTACTTC,CASSLSGLAGVYNEQYF,TRBV28,NA,TRBD2,TRBJ2-7
TGTGCCAGCAGTTTGCAGACACTGAACACTGAAGCTTTCTTT,CASSLQTLNTEAFF,TRBV28,few,NA,TRBJ1-1
TGTGCCAGCAGCTTCCAAGACAGGGGACGGGAGACCCAGTACTTC,CASSFQDRGRETQYF,TRBV7-9,NA,TRBD1,TRBJ2-5
TGCAGTGCTAGACGCGATGAGCGCCGGAGCCAAGAGACCCAGTACTTC,CSARRDERRSQETQYF,TRBV20-1,few,NA,TRBJ2-5
TGTGCCAGCTCACCACTCGGCGGGAGGGCGAATGAGCAGTTCTTC,CASSPLGGRANEQFF,TRBV18,NA,TRBD2,TRBJ2-1
TGTGCCAGCAGTCCATACAGTGAGCAGTTCTTC,CASSPYSEQFF,TRBV12-3/TRBV12-4,many,NA,TRBJ2-1
TGCGCCAGCAGCCAAGCAATCAATCAGCCCCAGCATTTT,CASSQAINQPQHF,TRBV3-1,few,NA,TRBJ1-5
TGTGCCAGCAGCGGGGATTCTGGGGCCAACGTCCTGACTTTC,CASSGDSGANVLTF,TRBV7-9,NA,NA,TRBJ2-6
TGTGCCAGCTCCGGGGCCGCCCGCACAGATACGCAGTATTTT,CASSGAARTDTQYF,TRBV7-3,few,NA,TRBJ2-3
TGTGCCAGCAGCTTAGGGGTGCGCGATGGCTACACCTTC,CASSLGVRDGYTF,TRBV11-2,few,NA,TRBJ1-2
TGCAGTGCTGCCTCACAGGAGTACCACTCTGGGGCCAACGTCCTGACTTTC,CSAASQEYHSGANVLTF,TRBV20-1,NA,NA,TRBJ2-6
TGTGCCAGCAGCTACTTAGCGGGGGGTTACGAGCAGTACTTC,CASSYLAGGYEQYF,TRBV7-2,few,TRBD2,TRBJ2-7